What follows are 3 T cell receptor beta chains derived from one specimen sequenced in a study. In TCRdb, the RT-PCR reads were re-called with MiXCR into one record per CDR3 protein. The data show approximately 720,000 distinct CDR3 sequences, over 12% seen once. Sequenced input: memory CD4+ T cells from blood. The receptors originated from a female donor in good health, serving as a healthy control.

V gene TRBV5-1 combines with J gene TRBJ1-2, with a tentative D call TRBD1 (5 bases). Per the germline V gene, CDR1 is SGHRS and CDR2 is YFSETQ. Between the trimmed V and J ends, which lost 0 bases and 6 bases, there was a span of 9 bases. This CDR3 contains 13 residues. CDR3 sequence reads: CASSLGGENGYTF. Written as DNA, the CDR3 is TGCGCCAGCAGCTTGGGGGGGGAGAATGGCTACACCTTC.

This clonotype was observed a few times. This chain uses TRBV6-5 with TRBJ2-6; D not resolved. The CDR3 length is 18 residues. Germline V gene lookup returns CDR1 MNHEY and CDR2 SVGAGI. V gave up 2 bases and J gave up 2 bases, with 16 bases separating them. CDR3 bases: TGTGCCAGCAGTTACCAATCTATAGGCCCCGCTGGGGCCAACGTCCTGACTTTC. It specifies CASSYQSIGPAGANVLTF.

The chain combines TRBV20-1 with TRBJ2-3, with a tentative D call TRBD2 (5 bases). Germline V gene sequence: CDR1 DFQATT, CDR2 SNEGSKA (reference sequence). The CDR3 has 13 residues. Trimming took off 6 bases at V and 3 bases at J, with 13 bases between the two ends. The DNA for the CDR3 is TGCAGTGCACTAAAACCGGGGACAGATACGCAGTATTTT. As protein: CSALKPGTDTQYF.